Below, one TCR beta chain is given with its context. Enrolled through a virtual design, the participants were between roughly 18 and 95 years of age and came from about two dozen US areas. Which cohort a participant joined came from the clinical history participants gave. This sample is part of a study of blood T cell repertoires in COVID-19. About the study: Nucleic acid was either cDNA or gDNA, and it came from T cells, B-cell-depleted T cells, or PBMCs.

Only in-frame clones appear in the TCRdb table, and some are missing; sequencing was by immunoSEQ multiplex PCR. The data show 300,000 or so clones, with around nine tenths seen just once and less than 6% held by the top ten. The sequencing input was PBMCs or T cells enriched from blood (not recorded which). The source of this sequence is a woman in her 30s who had recovered from COVID-19.

The CDR3 here is CASSQGGVGTEAFF. Written as DNA, the CDR3 is TGTGCCAGCAGCCAAGGGGGGGTAGGCACTGAAGCTTTCTTT. The genes are TRBV3-1 (or the pseudogene TRBV3-2) and TRBJ1-1; D might be TRBD1 (5 bases). This CDR3 has 14 residues. The germline V gene has CDR1 LGHDT and CDR2 YNNKEL (reference sequence). Trimming cost V 1 base and J 4 bases, with 10 bases left between them.